The present TCR beta chain was sequenced within a study of blood T cell repertoires in COVID-19. In the study's own analysis: Amplifying reference gene primers gave estimates of nucleated cell counts. Sequencing used immunoSEQ multiplex PCR; TCRdb keeps in-frame clones, though not all of them. V, J and clone size were drawn from that table, and D and trimming were deduced from the DNA. The data show approximately 210,000 clones, approximately 82% seen once. V was clipped by 4 bases and J by 7 bases; unmatched bases: 4. Germline CDR1 is SGHTA and CDR2 is FQGTGA. This CDR3 contains 14 residues. The material sequenced was peripheral blood. V gene TRBV7-3 combines with J gene TRBJ2-1, with 10 nucleotides matching TRBD2. The sequence was obtained from a woman of 80 years or more with acute or convalescent COVID-19. CDR3 loop: CASSSSGGANEQFF. The DNA for the CDR3 is TGTGCCAGCAGCTCCAGCGGGGGGGCGAATGAGCAGTTCTTC.